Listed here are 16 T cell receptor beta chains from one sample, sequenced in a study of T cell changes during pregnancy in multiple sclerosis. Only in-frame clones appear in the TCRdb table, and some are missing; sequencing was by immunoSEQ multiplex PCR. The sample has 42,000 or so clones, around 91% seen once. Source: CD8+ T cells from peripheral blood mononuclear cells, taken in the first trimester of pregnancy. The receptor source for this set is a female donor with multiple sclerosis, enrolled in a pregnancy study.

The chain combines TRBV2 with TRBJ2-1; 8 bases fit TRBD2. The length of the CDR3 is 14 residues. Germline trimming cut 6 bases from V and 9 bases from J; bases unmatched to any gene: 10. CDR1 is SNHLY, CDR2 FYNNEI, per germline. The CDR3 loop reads CASSKGLAGLEQFF. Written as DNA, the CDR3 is TGTGCCAGCAGCAAGGGCCTAGCGGGCCTTGAGCAGTTCTTC.

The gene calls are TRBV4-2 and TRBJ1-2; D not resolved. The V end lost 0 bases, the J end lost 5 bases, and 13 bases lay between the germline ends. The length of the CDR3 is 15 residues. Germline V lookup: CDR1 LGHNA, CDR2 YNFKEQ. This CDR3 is CASSQEQPQSYGYTF. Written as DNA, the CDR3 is TGTGCCAGCAGCCAAGAACAGCCGCAATCTTATGGCTACACCTTC.

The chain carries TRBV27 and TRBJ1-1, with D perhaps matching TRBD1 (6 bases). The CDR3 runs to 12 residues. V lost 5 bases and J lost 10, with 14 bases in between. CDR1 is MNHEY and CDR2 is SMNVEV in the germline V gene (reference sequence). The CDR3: CASSAGAFRAFF. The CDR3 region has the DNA TGTGCCAGCAGTGCAGGGGCTTTCAGAGCTTTCTTT.

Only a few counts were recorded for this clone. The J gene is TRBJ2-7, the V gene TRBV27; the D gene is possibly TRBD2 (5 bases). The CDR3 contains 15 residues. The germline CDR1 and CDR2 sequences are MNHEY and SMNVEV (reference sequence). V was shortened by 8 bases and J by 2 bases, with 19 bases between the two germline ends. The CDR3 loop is CASVSTGLVPYEQYF. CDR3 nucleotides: TGTGCCAGCGTCAGCACCGGACTGGTCCCCTACGAGCAGTACTTC.

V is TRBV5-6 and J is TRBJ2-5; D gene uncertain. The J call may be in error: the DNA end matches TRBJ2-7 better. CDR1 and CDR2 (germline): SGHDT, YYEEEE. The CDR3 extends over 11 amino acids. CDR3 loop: CASSLRYEQYF. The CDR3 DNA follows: TGTGCCAGCAGCTTGCGGTACGAGCAGTACTTC.

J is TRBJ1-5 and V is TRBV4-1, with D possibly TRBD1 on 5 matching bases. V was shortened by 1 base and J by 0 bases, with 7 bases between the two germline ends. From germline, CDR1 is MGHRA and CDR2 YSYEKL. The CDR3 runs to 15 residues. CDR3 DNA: TGCGCCAGCAGCCAAGGGGACTATAGCAATCAGCCCCAGCATTTT. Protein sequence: CASSQGDYSNQPQHF.

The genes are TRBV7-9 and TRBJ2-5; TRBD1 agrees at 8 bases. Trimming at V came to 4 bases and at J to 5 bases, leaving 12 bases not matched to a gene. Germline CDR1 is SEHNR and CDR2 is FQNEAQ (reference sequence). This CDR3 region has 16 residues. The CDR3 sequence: CASSSRMQGAMETQYF. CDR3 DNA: TGTGCCAGCAGCTCAAGGATGCAGGGGGCTATGGAGACCCAGTACTTC.

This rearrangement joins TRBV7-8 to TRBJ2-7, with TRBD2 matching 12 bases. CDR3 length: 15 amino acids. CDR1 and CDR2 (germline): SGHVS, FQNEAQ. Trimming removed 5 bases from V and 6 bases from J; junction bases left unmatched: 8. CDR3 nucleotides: TGTGCCAGCAGCCCACCGACTAGCGGGGGCCCCGAGCAGTACTTC. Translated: CASSPPTSGGPEQYF.

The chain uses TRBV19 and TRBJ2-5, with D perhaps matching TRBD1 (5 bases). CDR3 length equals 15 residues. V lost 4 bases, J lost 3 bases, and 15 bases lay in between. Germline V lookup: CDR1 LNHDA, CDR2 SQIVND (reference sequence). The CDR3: CASSTTGGREETQYF. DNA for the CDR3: TGTGCCAGTAGTACTACTGGCGGCAGGGAAGAGACCCAGTACTTC.

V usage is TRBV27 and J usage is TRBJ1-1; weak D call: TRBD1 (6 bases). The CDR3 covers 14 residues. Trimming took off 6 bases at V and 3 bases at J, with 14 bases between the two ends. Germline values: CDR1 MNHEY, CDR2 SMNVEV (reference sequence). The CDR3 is CASSQGIRYTEAFF. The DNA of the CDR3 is TGTGCCAGCAGCCAGGGGATTCGGTACACTGAAGCTTTCTTT.

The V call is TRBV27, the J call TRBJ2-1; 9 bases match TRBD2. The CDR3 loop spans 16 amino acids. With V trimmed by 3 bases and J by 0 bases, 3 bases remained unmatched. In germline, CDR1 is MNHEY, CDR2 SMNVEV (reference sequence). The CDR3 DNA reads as TGTGCCAGCAGTTTTGGTAGCGGGAGCTCCTACAATGAGCAGTTCTTC. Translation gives CASSFGSGSSYNEQFF.

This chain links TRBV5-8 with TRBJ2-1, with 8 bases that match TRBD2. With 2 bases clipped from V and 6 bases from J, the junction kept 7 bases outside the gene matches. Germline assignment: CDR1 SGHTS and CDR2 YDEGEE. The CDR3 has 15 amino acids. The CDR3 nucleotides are TGTGCCAGCAGCTTTGCAGCGGGGGCGTTCAATGAGCAGTTCTTC. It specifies CASSFAAGAFNEQFF.

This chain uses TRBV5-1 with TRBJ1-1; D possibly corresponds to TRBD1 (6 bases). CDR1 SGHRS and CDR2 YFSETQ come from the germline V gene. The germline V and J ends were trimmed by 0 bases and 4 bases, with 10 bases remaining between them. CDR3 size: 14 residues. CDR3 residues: CASSLERGSTEAFF. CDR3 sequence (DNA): TGCGCCAGCAGCTTGGAAAGGGGGAGCACTGAAGCTTTCTTT. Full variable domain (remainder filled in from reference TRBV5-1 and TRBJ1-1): KAGVTQTPRYLIKTRGQQVTLSCSPISGHRSVSWYQQTPGQGLQFLFEYFSETQRNKGNFPGRFSGRQFSNSRSEMNVSTLELGDSALYLCASSLERGSTEAFFGQGTRLTVV.

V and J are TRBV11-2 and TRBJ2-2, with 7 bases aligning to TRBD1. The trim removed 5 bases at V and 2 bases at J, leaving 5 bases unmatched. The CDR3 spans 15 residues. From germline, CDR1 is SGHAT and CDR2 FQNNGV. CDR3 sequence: CASSLGTVNTGELFF. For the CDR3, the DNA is TGTGCCAGCAGCCTCGGGACAGTTAACACCGGGGAGCTGTTTTTT.

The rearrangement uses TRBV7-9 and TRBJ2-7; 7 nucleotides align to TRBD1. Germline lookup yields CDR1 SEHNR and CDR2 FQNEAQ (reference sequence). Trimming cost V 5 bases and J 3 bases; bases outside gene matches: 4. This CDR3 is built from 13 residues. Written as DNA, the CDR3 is TGTGCCAGCAGCCACCGGGACAGCTACGAGCAGTACTTC. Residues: CASSHRDSYEQYF.

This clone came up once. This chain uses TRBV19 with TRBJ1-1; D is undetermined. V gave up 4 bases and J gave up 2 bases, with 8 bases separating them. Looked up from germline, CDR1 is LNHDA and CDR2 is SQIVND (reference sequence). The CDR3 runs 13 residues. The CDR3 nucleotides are TGTGCCAGTAGTAAAGAACTTAACACTGAAGCTTTCTTT. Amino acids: CASSKELNTEAFF.